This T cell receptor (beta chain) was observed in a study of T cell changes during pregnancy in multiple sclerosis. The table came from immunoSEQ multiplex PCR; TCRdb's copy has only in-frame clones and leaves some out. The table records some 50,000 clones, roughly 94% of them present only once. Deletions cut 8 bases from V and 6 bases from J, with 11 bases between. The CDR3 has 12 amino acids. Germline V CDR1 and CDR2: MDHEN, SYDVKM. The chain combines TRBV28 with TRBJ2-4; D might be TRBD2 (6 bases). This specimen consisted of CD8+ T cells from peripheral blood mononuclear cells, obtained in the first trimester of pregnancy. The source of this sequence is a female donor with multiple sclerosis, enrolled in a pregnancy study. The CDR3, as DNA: TGTGCCAGCGGCAGGGACTTAAACATTCAGTACTTC. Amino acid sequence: CASGRDLNIQYF.